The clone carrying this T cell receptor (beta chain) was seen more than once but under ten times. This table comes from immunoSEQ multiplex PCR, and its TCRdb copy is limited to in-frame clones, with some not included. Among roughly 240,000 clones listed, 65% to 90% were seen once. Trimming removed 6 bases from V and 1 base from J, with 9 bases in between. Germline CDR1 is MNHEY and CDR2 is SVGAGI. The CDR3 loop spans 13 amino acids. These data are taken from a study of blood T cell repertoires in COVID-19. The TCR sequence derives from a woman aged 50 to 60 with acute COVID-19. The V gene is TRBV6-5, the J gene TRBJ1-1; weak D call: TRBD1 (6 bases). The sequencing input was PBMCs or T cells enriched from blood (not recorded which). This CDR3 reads CASRRQENTEAFF. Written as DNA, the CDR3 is TGTGCCAGCAGGCGACAGGAGAACACTGAAGCTTTCTTT.